These T cell receptor beta chains were read from a single sample in a study of cytomegalovirus exposure and HLA in healthy donors. TCRdb's table, derived via immunoSEQ multiplex PCR, lists solely in-frame clones and lacks some. The table lists about 98,000 clones, about 81% of them singletons, with roughly 1.4% in the top ten. Sequenced input: PBMCs. The receptor source for this set is a man in his forties in good health and CMV-seronegative. CDR3s include the opening cysteine and the closing phenylalanine or tryptophan. D genes are given only for firm matches. Clone size, where shown, is once, few, many, or a class for clones that have expanded.

v_call,j_call,clone_size,d_call,cdr3_aa,cdr3_nt
TRBV28,TRBJ1-1,.,.,CASRTGGSNTEAFF,TGTGCCAGCAGGACGGGTGGGTCAAACACTGAAGCTTTCTTT
TRBV5-1,TRBJ2-7,.,.,CASSLGLTTHEQYF,TGCGCCAGCAGCTTGGGACTGACCACCCACGAGCAGTACTTC
TRBV7-8,TRBJ2-1,.,TRBD2,CASSPGRASSYNEQFF,TGTGCCAGCAGCCCAGGGAGGGCTAGCTCCTACAATGAGCAGTTCTTC
TRBV5-1,TRBJ2-7,.,TRBD1,CASSPLGTGRYQSSYEQYF,TGCGCCAGCAGCCCCTTAGGGACAGGACGCTACCAAAGCTCCTACGAGCAGTACTTC
TRBV7-2,TRBJ1-2,.,.,CASSLGGLQGRKGYTF,TGTGCCAGCAGCTTAGGGGGCCTCCAGGGGCGTAAAGGCTACACCTTC
TRBV30,TRBJ1-1,.,TRBD1,CAWSATGGEGTEAFF,TGTGCCTGGAGTGCTACAGGGGGAGAGGGCACTGAAGCTTTCTTT
TRBV5-4,TRBJ2-7,few,.,CASSSDRDISYEQYF,TGTGCCAGCAGCTCCGACCGGGACATCAGCTACGAGCAGTACTTC
TRBV30,TRBJ2-1,once,TRBD2,CAWSGTSGGTGSNEQFF,TGTGCCTGGAGTGGGACTAGCGGGGGAACAGGCTCCAATGAGCAGTTCTTC
TRBV4-3,TRBJ2-7,once,TRBD1,CASSQGTGQGGNEQYF,TGCGCCAGCAGCCAAGGGACGGGACAGGGTGGCAACGAGCAGTACTTC
TRBV6-1,TRBJ1-2,.,TRBD1,CASSEAGQIGGYTF,TGTGCCAGCAGTGAAGCGGGACAGATAGGGGGCTACACCTTC
TRBV18,TRBJ1-2,once,.,CASSHEQGIYGYTF,TGTGCCAGCTCACACGAACAGGGTATATATGGCTACACCTTC
TRBV7-9,TRBJ2-2,.,.,CSSSSQGTGELFF,TGTTCCAGCAGCTCACAGGGAACCGGGGAGCTGTTTTTT
TRBV19,TRBJ1-4,few,.,CASSIALAGPNEKLFF,TGTGCCAGTAGTATAGCCCTGGCAGGGCCTAATGAAAAACTGTTTTTT
TRBV5-6,TRBJ1-2,.,.,CASSLGGNYGYTF,TGTGCCAGCAGCTTGGGCGGTAACTATGGCTACACCTTC
TRBV19,TRBJ2-7,once,.,CASSIYLQAGYEQYF,TGTGCCAGTAGTATATACCTCCAGGCCGGCTACGAGCAGTACTTC
TRBV19,TRBJ2-5,.,.,CASSDRQPPKTQYF,TGTGCCAGTAGTGATCGACAGCCGCCTAAGACCCAGTACTTC
TRBV27,TRBJ2-7,.,.,CASSLSFWSEDEQYF,TGTGCCAGCAGTTTAAGTTTCTGGAGCGAAGACGAGCAGTACTTC
TRBV11-1,TRBJ2-5,.,TRBD2,CASSRGLAGEETQYF,TGTGCCAGCAGCAGGGGACTAGCGGGGGAAGAGACCCAGTACTTC
TRBV5-6,TRBJ2-3,.,TRBD2,CASRRTRGGLTDTQYF,TGTGCCAGCAGACGGACGCGGGGGGGCCTAACAGATACGCAGTATTTT
TRBV6-1,TRBJ2-7,.,.,CASSENNEQYF,TGTGCCAGCAGTGAAAACAACGAGCAGTACTTC
TRBV27,TRBJ1-1,.,TRBD1,CASSKRGRITEAFF,TGTGCCAGCAGTAAAAGGGGGCGAATCACTGAAGCTTTCTTT
TRBV4-1,TRBJ1-3,.,TRBD1,CASSRQGVSGNTIYF,TGCGCCAGCAGCCGACAGGGGGTGTCCGGAAACACCATATATTTT
TRBV4-1,TRBJ1-5,.,.,CASSQVQASWPQHF,TGCGCCAGCAGCCAAGTACAGGCGTCATGGCCCCAGCATTTT
TRBV5-1,TRBJ2-2,.,TRBD2,CASSLGQETSGETGELFF,TGCGCCAGCAGCTTGGGACAGGAGACTAGCGGGGAGACCGGGGAGCTGTTTTTT